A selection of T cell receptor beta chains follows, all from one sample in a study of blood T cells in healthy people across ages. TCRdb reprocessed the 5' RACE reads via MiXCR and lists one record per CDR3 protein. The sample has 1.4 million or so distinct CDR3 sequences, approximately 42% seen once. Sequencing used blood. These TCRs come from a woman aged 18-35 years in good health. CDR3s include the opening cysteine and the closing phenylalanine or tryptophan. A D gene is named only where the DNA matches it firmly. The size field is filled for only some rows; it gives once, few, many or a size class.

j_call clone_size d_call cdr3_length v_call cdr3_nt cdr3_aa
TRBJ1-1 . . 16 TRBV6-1 TGTGCCAGCAGGGTCCCGGGACTTCCTCGGGACACTGAAGCTTTCTTT CASRVPGLPRDTEAFF
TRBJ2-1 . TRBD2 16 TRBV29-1 TGCAGCACAGCCTCGACTAGCGGAGGCTCCTACAATGAGCAGTTCTTC CSTASTSGGSYNEQFF
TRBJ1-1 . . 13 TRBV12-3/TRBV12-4 TGTGCCAGCAGTGTAGGGATCTCCACTGAAGCTTTCTTT CASSVGISTEAFF
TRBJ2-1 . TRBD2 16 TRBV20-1 TGCAGTGCTAGAGAGACATATAGCGGGAGGGTCGGTGAGCAGTTCTTC CSARETYSGRVGEQFF
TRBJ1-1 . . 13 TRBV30 TGTGCCTGGACCCGGCAGGGATTCACTGAAGCTTTCTTT CAWTRQGFTEAFF
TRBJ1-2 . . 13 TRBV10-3 TGTGCCACCGGGGTGCAGGGTTACTATGGCTACACCTTC CATGVQGYYGYTF
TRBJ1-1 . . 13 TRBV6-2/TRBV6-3 TGTGCCAGCAAGCGGGGAAGTAGGACTGAAGCTTTCTTT CASKRGSRTEAFF
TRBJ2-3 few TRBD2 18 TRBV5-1 TGCGCCAGCAGCTTGTTAATAATGCAGCGGGGAGGGGCAAATACGCAGTATTTT CASSLLIMQRGGANTQYF
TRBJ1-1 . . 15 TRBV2 TGTGCCAGCAGATCCCTTGGCAGGTCTAACACTGAAGCTTTCTTT CASRSLGRSNTEAFF
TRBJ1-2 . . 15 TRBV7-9 TGTGCCAGCAGCTTTACAGGGAGTTCTTACTGTGGCTACACCTTC CASSFTGSSYCGYTF
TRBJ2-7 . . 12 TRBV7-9 TGTGCCAGCAGCACGCAGGGAGACGAGCAGTACTTC CASSTQGDEQYF
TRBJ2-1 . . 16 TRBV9 TGTGCCAGCAGCGTAGACGGGGGGCCCTCCTACAATGAGCAGTTCTTC CASSVDGGPSYNEQFF
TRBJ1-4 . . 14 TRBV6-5 TGTGCCAGCAGTTACTTGGGGGGAAGGGAAAAACTGTTTTTT CASSYLGGREKLFF
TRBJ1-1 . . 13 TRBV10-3 TGTGCCATCAGTAGAGTCAGGGAAACTGAAGCTTTCTTT CAISRVRETEAFF
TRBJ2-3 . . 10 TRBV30 TGTGCCTGGGGTCTAGATACGCAGTATTTT CAWGLDTQYF
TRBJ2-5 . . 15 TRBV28 TGTGCCAGCAGTTTATGGGCCAGGGGTCAAGAGACCCAGTACTTC CASSLWARGQETQYF
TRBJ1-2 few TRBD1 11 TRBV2 TGTGCCACCCGACAGGGATACGGCTACACCTTC CATRQGYGYTF
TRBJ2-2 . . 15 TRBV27 TGTGCCAGCAGTTTAATCGGCCGGGTGACCGGGGAGCTGTTTTTT CASSLIGRVTGELFF
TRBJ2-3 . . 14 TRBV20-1 TGCAGTGCTAGATATGTGGGGCCCACAGATACGCAGTATTTT CSARYVGPTDTQYF
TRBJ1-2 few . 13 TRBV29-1 TGCAGCGCCTGGACAGTAGCTAACTATGGCTACACCTTC CSAWTVANYGYTF
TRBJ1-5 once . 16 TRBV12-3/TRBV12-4 TGTGCCAGCAGTTCGATTATGGGTCAGGGGAATCAGCCCCAGCATTTT CASSSIMGQGNQPQHF
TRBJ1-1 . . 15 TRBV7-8 TGTGCCAGCAGCTTTCGGGGTGGCAAGGGAACTGAAGCTTTCTTT CASSFRGGKGTEAFF
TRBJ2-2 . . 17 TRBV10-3 TGTGCCATCAGTGAGTCAGGGGCAGGATTTTACACCGGGGAGCTGTTTTTT CAISESGAGFYTGELFF
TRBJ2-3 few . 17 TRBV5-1 TGCGCCAGCAGCTTGGTTCCGACCTCAAGTAGCACAGATACGCAGTATTTT CASSLVPTSSSTDTQYF
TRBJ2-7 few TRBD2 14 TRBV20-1 TGCAGTGCACGGGTGGGACTAGCGGTCTACGAGCAGTACTTC CSARVGLAVYEQYF
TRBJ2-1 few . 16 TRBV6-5 TGTGCCAGCAGTCTACTAGCCCTCAGCTCCTACAATGAGCAGTTCTTC CASSLLALSSYNEQFF
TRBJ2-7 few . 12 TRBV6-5 TGTGCCAGCCCCCCACGGGGCTACGAGCAGTACTTC CASPPRGYEQYF